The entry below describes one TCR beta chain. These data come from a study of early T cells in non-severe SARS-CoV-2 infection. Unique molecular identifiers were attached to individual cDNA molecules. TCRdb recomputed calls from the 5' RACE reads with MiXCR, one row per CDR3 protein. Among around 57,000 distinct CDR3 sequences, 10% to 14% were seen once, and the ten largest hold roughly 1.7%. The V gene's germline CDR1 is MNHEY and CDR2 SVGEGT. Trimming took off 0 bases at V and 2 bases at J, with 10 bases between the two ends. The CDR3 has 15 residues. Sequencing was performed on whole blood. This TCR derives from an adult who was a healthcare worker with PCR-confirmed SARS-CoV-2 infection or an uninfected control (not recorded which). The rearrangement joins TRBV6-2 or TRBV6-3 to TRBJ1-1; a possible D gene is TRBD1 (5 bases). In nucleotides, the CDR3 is TGTGCCAGCAGTTACTCTGTCAGGGTAAACACTGAAGCTTTCTTT. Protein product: CASSYSVRVNTEAFF.